Below are 21 T cell receptor beta chains sequenced from a single sample in a study of cytomegalovirus exposure and HLA in healthy donors. The study ran its PCR with 60 Vbeta and 13 Jbeta primers. Some clones are missing from TCRdb's copy, which holds only in-frame ones; the method was immunoSEQ multiplex PCR. The sample shows 120,000 or so clones, over 65% of them seen only once. Sequencing used PBMCs. These receptors came from a man younger than 35 in good health and CMV-seronegative.

This clone was found once. This chain connects TRBV29-1 to TRBJ2-2; 8 bases fit TRBD1. V gave up 7 bases and J gave up 6 bases; unmatched junction bases: 13. This CDR3 spans 15 amino acids. Germline lookup yields CDR1 SQVTM and CDR2 ANQGSEA. CDR3 DNA sequence: TGCAGCGCTTCCTCCGGGACAGGCGGCGCCGGGGAGCTGTTTTTT. Translation: CSASSGTGGAGELFF.

This clone was seen just once. The chain uses TRBV5-1 and TRBJ2-7; TRBD2 agrees at 11 bases. Germline lookup yields CDR1 SGHRS and CDR2 YFSETQ. CDR3 length: 15 amino acids. Unmatched junction bases numbered 1, after V lost 0 bases and J lost 2 bases. The CDR3 nucleotides read TGCGCCAGCAGCTTGGTAGCGGGGGGGCCCTACGAGCAGTACTTC. This codes for CASSLVAGGPYEQYF.

The chain carries TRBV2 and TRBJ1-1; 10 bases match TRBD1. V lost 4 bases, J lost 2 bases, and 7 bases stayed unmatched. This CDR3 is 16 amino acids long. CDR1 and CDR2 (germline): SNHLY, FYNNEI. CDR3 in amino acids: CASSGPGQGRNTEAFF. The CDR3 DNA reads TGTGCCAGCAGTGGCCCGGGACAGGGGAGAAACACTGAAGCTTTCTTT.

J is TRBJ1-6 and V is TRBV10-2; possible D gene TRBD1, 5 bases. Per germline, CDR1 WSHSY and CDR2 SAAADI. The V and J ends lost 8 bases and 1 base respectively, with 12 bases between them. The CDR3 is 15 amino acids. CDR3 in amino acids: CASAYKGSYNSPLHF. Here the CDR3 DNA reads TGCGCCAGCGCCTACAAGGGGTCCTATAATTCACCCCTCCACTTT.

The chain carries TRBV9 and TRBJ2-3; 15 bases map to TRBD2. Germline V lookup: CDR1 SGDLS, CDR2 YYNGEE. The CDR3 runs to 17 residues. Trimming cost V 4 bases and J 3 bases; bases outside gene matches: 6. In nucleotides, the CDR3 is TGTGCCAGCAGCTTGGGACTAGCGGGGGGCAAAACAGATACGCAGTATTTT. Protein: CASSLGLAGGKTDTQYF.

The table lists this clone with a count of one. V is TRBV5-1 and J is TRBJ2-4; D possibly corresponds to TRBD2 (6 bases). The germline CDR1 and CDR2 sequences are SGHRS and YFSETQ. This CDR3 is 16 amino acids long. V was trimmed by 0 bases and J by 4 bases, leaving 14 bases between them. CDR3 protein: CASSLDGGPGKNIQYF. The CDR3 DNA is TGCGCCAGCAGCTTGGATGGAGGGCCAGGTAAAAACATTCAGTACTTC.

This clone has just a few counts. The chain is built from TRBV4-3 and TRBJ2-7; the match to TRBD2 covers 12 bases. This CDR3 is built from 16 residues. Trimming took 0 bases from V and 7 from J; bases not matched to a gene: 7. In germline, CDR1 is LGHNA, CDR2 YSLEER. The CDR3, as DNA: TGCGCCAGCAGCCAAGATCCGCTAGCGGGGGGGGGAGAGCAGTACTTC. Translation gives CASSQDPLAGGGEQYF.

The rearrangement joins TRBV6-5 to TRBJ2-7, with 9 nucleotides matching TRBD1. Germline assignment: CDR1 MNHEY and CDR2 SVGAGI. Trimming removed 4 bases from V and 6 bases from J; junction bases left unmatched: 7. CDR3 length: 14 residues. CDR3 loop: CASSLRDRDCEQYF. CDR3 in DNA: TGTGCCAGCAGTTTAAGGGACAGGGATTGCGAGCAGTACTTC.

The chain employs TRBV14 and TRBJ2-5; 10 bases align to TRBD2. The CDR3 length is 16 residues. Germline CDR1 and CDR2: SGHDN and FVKESK. Unmatched junction bases numbered 6, after V lost 3 bases and J lost 2 bases. CDR3 sequence reads: CASSQIRSGGQETQYF. The CDR3 bases are TGTGCCAGCAGCCAGATACGTAGCGGGGGGCAAGAGACCCAGTACTTC. The full variable domain, rest sourced from reference TRBV14 and TRBJ2-5, is EAGVTQFPSHSVIEKGQTVTLRCDPISGHDNLYWYRRVMGKEIKFLLHFVKESKQDESGMPNNRFLAERTGGTYSTLKVQPAELEDSGVYFCASSQIRSGGQETQYFGPGTRLLVL.

The chain uses TRBV6-4 and TRBJ2-1; 8 bases are shared with TRBD2. Trimming took 3 bases from V and 10 from J; bases not matched to a gene: 5. The length of the CDR3 is 13 residues. CDR1 and CDR2 (germline): MRHNA, SNTAGT. CDR3 nucleotides: TGTGCCAGCAGTGAAGGGGCTAGCGGGGAGCAGTTCTTC. It encodes CASSEGASGEQFF.

A single count supports this clone. The genes are TRBV7-3 and TRBJ2-3; 9 bases are a match to TRBD2. V was clipped by 4 bases and J by 1 base; unmatched bases: 6. Germline loops: CDR1 SGHTA, CDR2 FQGTGA. The CDR3 has 16 residues. CDR3 loop: CASSSSAGGGTDTQYF. The CDR3 DNA follows: TGTGCCAGCAGCTCCTCAGCGGGGGGAGGCACAGATACGCAGTATTTT.

The V and J genes are TRBV5-4 and TRBJ1-2; D is possibly TRBD1 (5 bases). The CDR3 has 15 amino acids. Trimming removed 4 bases from V and 4 bases from J, with 17 bases in between. CDR1 is SGHNT, CDR2 YYREEE, per germline (reference sequence). The CDR3 coding sequence is TGTGCCAGCAGCCCGTCCAGGGAGGGACCCTATGGCTACACCTTC. The encoded protein is CASSPSREGPYGYTF.

The rearrangement uses TRBV5-6 and TRBJ2-7; a weak D match, TRBD1 (6 bases). Between the trimmed V and J ends, which lost 1 base and 3 bases, there was a span of 11 bases. CDR1 and CDR2 from the germline V gene are SGHDT and YYEEEE. This CDR3 is 14 amino acids long. CDR3 loop: CASSLTGIIYEQYF. The CDR3 bases are TGTGCCAGCAGCTTGACAGGGATCATCTACGAGCAGTACTTC.

The chain carries TRBV5-8 and TRBJ2-7; D might be TRBD1 (6 bases). CDR1 is SGHTS and CDR2 is YDEGEE in the germline V gene. The length of the CDR3 is 13 residues. Trimming left V 3 bases short and J 0 bases short, with 7 bases between. In nucleotides, the CDR3 is TGTGCCAGCAGCTCGGACAGCTCCTACGAGCAGTACTTC. Protein product: CASSSDSSYEQYF.

There are a few counts of this clone. The gene calls are TRBV2 and TRBJ1-5; TRBD1 aligns across 8 bases. The germline gives CDR1 SNHLY, CDR2 FYNNEI. The CDR3 consists of 14 residues. V lost 9 bases, J lost 9 bases, and 13 bases stayed unmatched. CDR3: CASTPGQVDPPQHF. The CDR3 DNA follows: TGTGCCAGTACCCCGGGACAGGTCGATCCGCCCCAGCATTTT.

The chain recombines TRBV5-8 with TRBJ1-5, with 9 positions matching TRBD1. CDR1 SGHTS and CDR2 YDEGEE come from the germline V gene. The V gene end was trimmed by 4 bases and the J gene end by 7 bases; junction bases not matched to a gene: 15. There are 17 residues in the CDR3. CDR3: CASSLGTGGRFRQPQHF. Written as DNA, the CDR3 is TGTGCCAGCAGCCTGGGTACAGGGGGCCGTTTTAGACAGCCCCAGCATTTT. Using reference TRBV5-8 and TRBJ1-5 for the parts outside the CDR3, the full variable domain is EAGVTQSPTHLIKTRGQQATLRCSPISGHTSVYWYQQALGLGLQFLLWYDEGEERNRGNFPPRFSGRQFPNYSSELNVNALELEDSALYLCASSLGTGGRFRQPQHFGDGTRLSIL.

The chain employs TRBV4-1 and TRBJ1-4; D gene ambiguous. This CDR3 region has 15 residues. Trimming took off 5 bases at V and 5 bases at J, with 15 bases between the two ends. Germline CDR1 reads MGHRA; CDR2 reads YSYEKL. The CDR3 bases are TGCGCCAGCAGCACCCCATGGCAGACAAATGAAAAACTGTTTTTT. Translating gives CASSTPWQTNEKLFF.

The V gene is TRBV4-1, the J gene TRBJ2-1, with D possibly matching TRBD1 (5 bases). CDR1 is MGHRA, CDR2 YSYEKL, per germline. The V end was cut by 0 bases, the J end by 4 bases, with 10 bases between. This CDR3 contains 15 residues. For the CDR3, the DNA is TGCGCCAGCAGCCAAGATGAAGGGGAATACAATGAGCAGTTCTTC. Its protein is CASSQDEGEYNEQFF.

The chain combines TRBV6-1 with TRBJ1-6; 9 bases are shared with TRBD1. The V gene end was trimmed by 6 bases and the J gene end by 7 bases; junction bases not matched to a gene: 7. The germline V gene encodes CDR1 MNHNS and CDR2 SASEGT. The length of the CDR3 is 15 residues. DNA for the CDR3: TGTGCCAGCAGGTCGGGACAGGGAAGCAATTCACCCCTCCACTTT. It specifies CASRSGQGSNSPLHF.

The chain carries TRBV5-1 and TRBJ2-3, with 10 bases fitting TRBD1. V lost 4 bases, J lost 3 bases, and 5 bases stayed unmatched. From germline, CDR1 is SGHRS and CDR2 YFSETQ. The CDR3 is 15 amino acids. The CDR3 spells CASSQGQGRTDTQYF. The CDR3 DNA reads TGCGCCAGCAGCCAGGGACAGGGGAGAACAGATACGCAGTATTTT.

V gene TRBV6-5 combines with J gene TRBJ2-7, with D possibly matching TRBD1 (6 bases). Germline V gene lookup returns CDR1 MNHEY and CDR2 SVGAGI. V lost 2 bases to trimming and J lost 1 base, with 9 bases between them. The CDR3 consists of 14 residues. The CDR3 protein is CASSYAQGSYEQYF. The CDR3 nucleotides are TGTGCCAGCAGTTACGCACAGGGATCCTACGAGCAGTACTTC.